This TCR beta chain was retrieved from a study of control samples from healthy donors and cancer patients. Repertoires were generated with immunoSEQ multiplex PCR, while TCRdb's copy carries only in-frame clones and drops some. The table records roughly 200,000 clones, about nine tenths of them present only once. This CDR3 is 16 amino acids long. V lost 3 bases to trimming and J lost 2 bases, with 15 bases between them. The germline V gene encodes CDR1 SGDLS and CDR2 YYNGEE. The sample was blood. V and J are TRBV9 and TRBJ1-5, with a tentative D call TRBD1 (5 bases). This TCR came from a man younger than 45 in good health. This CDR3 is CASSAGTDLGNQPQHF. For the CDR3, the DNA is TGTGCCAGCAGCGCGGGGACGGATCTGGGCAATCAGCCCCAGCATTTT.